This T cell receptor beta chain was recovered during a study of siplizumab effects on memory and regulatory T cells. TCRdb keeps only in-frame clones here, not all; method: immunoSEQ multiplex PCR. The sample shows 100,000 or so clones, 92% of them seen only once. V lost 5 bases and J lost 2, with 12 bases in between. The CDR3 has 14 residues. Germline V gene data show CDR1 as MNHEY and CDR2 as SVGAGI. This receptor was taken from a human donor in good health. J is TRBJ1-2 and V is TRBV6-5; the D gene is possibly TRBD1 (5 bases). What was sequenced was Tregs sorted from blood. In DNA form, the CDR3 reads TGTGCCAGCAGTCTCGGGGCAGGCAACTATGGCTACACCTTC. The encoded protein is CASSLGAGNYGYTF.